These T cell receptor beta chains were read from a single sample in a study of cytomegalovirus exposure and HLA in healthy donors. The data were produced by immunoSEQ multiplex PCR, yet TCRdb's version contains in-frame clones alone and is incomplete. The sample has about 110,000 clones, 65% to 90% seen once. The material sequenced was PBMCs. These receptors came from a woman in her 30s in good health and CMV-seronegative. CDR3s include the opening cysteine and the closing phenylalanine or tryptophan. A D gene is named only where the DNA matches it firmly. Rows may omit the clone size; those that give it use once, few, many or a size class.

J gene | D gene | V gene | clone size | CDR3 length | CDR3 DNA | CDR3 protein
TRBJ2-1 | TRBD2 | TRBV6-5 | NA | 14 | TGTGCCAGCAGGGGACTAGCGGGAAACAATGAGCAGTTCTTC | CASRGLAGNNEQFF
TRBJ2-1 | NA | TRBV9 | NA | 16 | TGTGCCAGCAGCGTAAACAGGGCTTTGACGTACAATGAGCAGTTCTTC | CASSVNRALTYNEQFF
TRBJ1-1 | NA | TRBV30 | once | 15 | TGTGCCTGGAGCGTCGGGGGGGGTGGGAACACTGAAGCTTTCTTT | CAWSVGGGGNTEAFF
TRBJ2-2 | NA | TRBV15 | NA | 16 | TGTGCCACCAGCAGAGATTCAGCGGGGAACACCGGGGAGCTGTTTTTT | CATSRDSAGNTGELFF
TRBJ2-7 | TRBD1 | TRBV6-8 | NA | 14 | TGTGCCAGCAGCCAAAACAGGGGGCGATTCGAGCAGTACTTC | CASSQNRGRFEQYF
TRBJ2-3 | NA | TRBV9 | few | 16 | TGTGCCAGTTCCGGGGGTCTCCCCTGGAGCACAGATACGCAGTATTTT | CASSGGLPWSTDTQYF
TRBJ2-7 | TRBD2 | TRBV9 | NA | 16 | TGTGCCAGCAGCGTAGAGAAACTAGCGGGAGTTTACGAGCAGTACTTC | CASSVEKLAGVYEQYF
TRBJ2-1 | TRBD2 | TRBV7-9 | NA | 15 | TGTGCCAGCAGCGGGAGGGGTAGGTCCTACAATGAGCAGTTCTTC | CASSGRGRSYNEQFF
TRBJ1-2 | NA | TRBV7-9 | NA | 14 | TGTGCCAGCAGCCTGGTGGCCGATCAGGATGGCTACACCTTC | CASSLVADQDGYTF
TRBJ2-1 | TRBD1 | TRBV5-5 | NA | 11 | TGTGCCAGCACAGGGGGCAATGAGCAGTTCTTC | CASTGGNEQFF
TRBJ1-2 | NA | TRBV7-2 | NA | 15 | TGTGCCAGCAGGGTTGACTTGGGGGCCGACTATGGCTACACCTTC | CASRVDLGADYGYTF
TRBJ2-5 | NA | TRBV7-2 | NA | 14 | TGTGCCAGCAGCCTCGCCACCACGGAGGAGACCCAGTACTTC | CASSLATTEETQYF
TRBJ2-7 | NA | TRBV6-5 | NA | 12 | TGTGCCAGCAGCCCATCCTCCTACGAGCAGTACTTC | CASSPSSYEQYF
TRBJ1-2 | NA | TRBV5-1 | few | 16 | TGCGCCAGCAGCTTGGAATTAAATCCGAGGGACTATGGCTACACCTTC | CASSLELNPRDYGYTF
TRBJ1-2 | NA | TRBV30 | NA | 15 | TGTGCCTGGGCCTCCCAGGTACCGGCTAACTATGGCTACACCTTC | CAWASQVPANYGYTF
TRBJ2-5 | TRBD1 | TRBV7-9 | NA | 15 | TGTGCCAGCAGCCCCGGGACAGGGAGGGGAGAGACCCAGTACTTC | CASSPGTGRGETQYF
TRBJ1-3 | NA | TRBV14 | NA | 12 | TGTGCCAGCAGCCCGGACACAAACACCATATATTTT | CASSPDTNTIYF
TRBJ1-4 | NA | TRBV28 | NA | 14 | TGTGCCAGCAGTTTGGAGGGGACTAATGAAAAACTGTTTTTT | CASSLEGTNEKLFF
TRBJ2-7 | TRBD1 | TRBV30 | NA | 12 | TGTGCCTGGACGAGACAGGGCGGCGAGCAGTACTTC | CAWTRQGGEQYF
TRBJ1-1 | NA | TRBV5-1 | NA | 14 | TGCGCCAGCAGCCTTACACAGGGGAACACTGAAGCTTTCTTT | CASSLTQGNTEAFF
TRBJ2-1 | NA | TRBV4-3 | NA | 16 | TGCGCCAGCAGCCAAATACTCGGGAGAATGGGCAATGAGCAGTTCTTC | CASSQILGRMGNEQFF
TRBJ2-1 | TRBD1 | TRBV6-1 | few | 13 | TGTGCCCGCCGGGACAGGGGGCGCGGGGAGCAGTTCTTC | CARRDRGRGEQFF
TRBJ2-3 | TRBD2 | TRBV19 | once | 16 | TGTGCCAGTAGTATGGCACTAGCGGACTACACAGATACGCAGTATTTT | CASSMALADYTDTQYF
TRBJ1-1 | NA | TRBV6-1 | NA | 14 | TGTGCCAGCAGTGAATGGGAAAGGGGTACTGAAGCTTTCTTT | CASSEWERGTEAFF
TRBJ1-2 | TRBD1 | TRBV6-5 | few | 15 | TGTGCCAGCAGACACGCGGACAGGGAGGGTGGTGGCTACACCTTC | CASRHADREGGGYTF
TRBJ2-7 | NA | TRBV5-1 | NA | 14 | TGCGCCAGCAGAGGCGGGGCGAGCTCCTACGAGCAGTACTTC | CASRGGASSYEQYF
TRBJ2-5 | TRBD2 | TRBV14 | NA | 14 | TGTGCCAGCAGCCTCGGACTAGCGCAAGAGACCCAGTACTTC | CASSLGLAQETQYF
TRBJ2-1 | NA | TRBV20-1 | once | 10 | TGCAGTGCTGGGGCCCATGAGCAGTTCTTC | CSAGAHEQFF
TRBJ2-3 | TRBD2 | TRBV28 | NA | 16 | TGTGCCAGCAGTCTAGCGGGAGATATAGACACAGATACGCAGTATTTT | CASSLAGDIDTDTQYF
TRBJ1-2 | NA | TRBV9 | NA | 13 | TGTGCCAGCAGCATAAACAGGGACCATGGCTACACCTTC | CASSINRDHGYTF
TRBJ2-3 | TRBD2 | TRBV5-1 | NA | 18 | TGCGCCAGCAGCTTTACGACTAGCGGGAGAGGAGCCACAGATACGCAGTATTTT | CASSFTTSGRGATDTQYF
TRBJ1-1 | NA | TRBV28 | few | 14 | TGTGCCAGCAGTTTTTCAGGGATAGGCACTGAAGCTTTCTTT | CASSFSGIGTEAFF
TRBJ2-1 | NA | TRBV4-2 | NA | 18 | TGTGCCAGCAGCCGACTAACTCTTCTAGAGGGCGGTGGCAATGAGCAGTTCTTC | CASSRLTLLEGGGNEQFF
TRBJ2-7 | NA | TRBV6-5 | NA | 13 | TGTGCCAGCAGTCCCCCTAGCTCCTACGAGCAGTACTTC | CASSPPSSYEQYF
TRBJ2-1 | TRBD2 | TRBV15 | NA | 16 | TGTGCCACCAGCAGCGTTCGCCTAGCGGAGAGGGATGAGCAGTTCTTC | CATSSVRLAERDEQFF
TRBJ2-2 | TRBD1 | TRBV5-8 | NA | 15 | TGTGCCAGCAGCTCTGGACAGGGATTGGGCGGGGAGCTGTTTTTT | CASSSGQGLGGELFF
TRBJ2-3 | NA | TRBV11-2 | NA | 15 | TGTGCCAGCAGCCATACGGACTGGAGAACAGATACGCAGTATTTT | CASSHTDWRTDTQYF